The rows below give T cell receptor beta chains drawn from one sample of a study of shared clonotypes between healthy human individuals. Sequencing used immunoSEQ multiplex PCR; TCRdb keeps in-frame clones, though not all of them. The table records approximately 2,200,000 clones, 90% to 95% of them present only once. Sample: naive CD8+ T cells from PBMCs. The origin of the receptors is a man aged 18 to 30 in good health. Some clones in this sample may be carry-over from other donors' samples. Each CDR3 is given with its conserved first and last residue. Fields, in order: D gene, V gene, CDR3 length, J gene, clone size, CDR3 DNA, CDR3 protein. The D gene is left open where the match is weak. Only part of the rows carry a size: once, few, many, or a class if the clone is expanded.

NA	TRBV20-1	11	TRBJ2-1	NA	TGCAGTGGGGACCTCTACAATGAGCAGTTCTTC	CSGDLYNEQFF
TRBD1	TRBV4-1	18	TRBJ2-4	NA	TGCGCCAGCAGCCAACGGACCGGGACAGGGATTGACAAAAACATTCAGTACTTC	CASSQRTGTGIDKNIQYF
NA	TRBV4-1	17	TRBJ2-7	NA	TGCGCCAGCAGCCAAGCACACCGGGACTTGGTCTCCTACGAGCAGTACTTC	CASSQAHRDLVSYEQYF
TRBD1	TRBV2	13	TRBJ1-2	NA	TGTGCCAGCAGCGACAGGGATGACTATGGCTACACCTTC	CASSDRDDYGYTF
TRBD1	TRBV15	14	TRBJ1-2	NA	TGTGCCACTTCATCAGGGGGCCGGTTCTATGGCTACACCTTC	CATSSGGRFYGYTF
NA	TRBV7-8	13	TRBJ2-1	once	TGTGCCAGCAGCTTCACAGGGAAGGGTGAGCAGTTCTTC	CASSFTGKGEQFF
TRBD2	TRBV7-9	16	TRBJ2-1	NA	TGTGCCAGCAGCTTAGGCTGGCGGGAGGCCTACAATGAGCAGTTCTTC	CASSLGWREAYNEQFF
TRBD1	TRBV10-2	17	TRBJ2-1	NA	TGCGCCAGCACAAGCCCCGGACAGGGCACTAAATTCGGTGAGCAGTTCTTC	CASTSPGQGTKFGEQFF
TRBD1	TRBV6-1	16	TRBJ1-2	NA	TGTGCCAGCAGTGTGGGGACAGTAACCATTAACTATGGCTACACCTTC	CASSVGTVTINYGYTF
NA	TRBV7-9	14	TRBJ2-5	NA	TGTGCCAGCAGCTTCAGGACAGCACAAGAGACCCAGTACTTC	CASSFRTAQETQYF
NA	TRBV6-6	15	TRBJ2-3	NA	TGTGCCAGCAGTTACTCTAGGGCAGGGACAGATACGCAGTATTTT	CASSYSRAGTDTQYF
NA	TRBV7-8	17	TRBJ2-3	NA	TGTGCCAGCAGCTTAGTAACTGGGCGGTCGTACACAGATACGCAGTATTTT	CASSLVTGRSYTDTQYF
TRBD1	TRBV7-9	16	TRBJ1-2	NA	TGTGCCAGCAGCTCTTGGGTCAGGGGGCTCGGCTATGGCTACACCTTC	CASSSWVRGLGYGYTF
NA	TRBV11-3	18	TRBJ2-2	once	TGTGCCAGCAGCTCCCGAGACAGAGGGACTTCGAACACCGGGGAGCTGTTTTTT	CASSSRDRGTSNTGELFF
TRBD1	TRBV9	14	TRBJ1-4	NA	TGTGCCAGCAGCCCACGGGACAGGGATGAAAAACTGTTTTTT	CASSPRDRDEKLFF